These 16 T cell receptor beta chains were all obtained from the same sample, sequenced in a study of T cells in Graves' hyperthyroidism and ophthalmopathy. Researchers took RNA transcripts and amplified the TCR beta CDR3 regions from them. First-round RT-PCR with HTBI primers amplified the TCR CDR3 region. Using its own MiXCR run on the multiplex PCR reads, TCRdb lists one record per CDR3 protein. The table has some 350,000 distinct CDR3 sequences, approximately 15% seen once. The specimen sequenced was blood. The origin of the receptors is a woman between 18 and 30 years old with Graves' hyperthyroidism that later progressed to Graves' ophthalmopathy.

This clonotype was detected ten times or more. The J gene is TRBJ2-3, the V gene TRBV11-1, with D possibly matching TRBD2 (6 bases). In germline, CDR1 is SGHAT, CDR2 FQDESV (reference sequence). The CDR3 length is 13 residues. V was pared by 5 bases and J by 4 bases, with 10 bases between. CDR3 residues: CASSVPGADTQYF. CDR3 DNA: TGTGCCAGCAGCGTGCCGGGAGCAGATACGCAGTATTTT. The whole variable domain, filled in from reference TRBV11-1 and TRBJ2-3, reads EAEVAQSPRYKITEKSQAVAFWCDPISGHATLYWYRQILGQGPELLVQFQDESVVDDSQLPKDRFSAERLKGVDSTLKIQPAELGDSAMYLCASSVPGADTQYFGPGTRLTVL.

Concerning this clonotype: With a much larger clone just one base away, this may be a read error. The CDR3 spells CAWSGGSLTDTQYF. The CDR3 DNA sequence: TGTGCCTGGAGTGGGGGGTCCCTCACAGATACGCAGTATTTT. V and J are TRBV30 and TRBJ2-3; perhaps D is TRBD1 or TRBD2 (5 bases each). The germline V gene has CDR1 GTSNPN and CDR2 SVGIG (reference sequence). Trimming pared 1 base from V and 2 bases from J, leaving 10 bases between. There are 14 residues in the CDR3.

This clonotype has a count of ten or more. The chain joins TRBV12-3 or TRBV12-4 to TRBJ2-7; D is unclear. The CDR3 runs to 13 residues. V lost 3 bases to trimming and J lost 0 bases, with 6 bases between them. The CDR3 loop reads CASSFGISYEQYF. CDR3 DNA sequence: TGTGCCAGCAGTTTTGGAATCTCCTACGAGCAGTACTTC.

This clonotype was found many times. This chain links TRBV11-1 with TRBJ1-2; D unclear. The CDR3 is 13 amino acids. The germline gives CDR1 SGHAT, CDR2 FQDESV (reference sequence). V was shortened by 5 bases and J by 4 bases, with 11 bases between the two germline ends. This CDR3 is CASSLKDVYGYTF. The CDR3 DNA sequence: TGTGCCAGCAGCCTTAAGGATGTCTATGGCTACACCTTC. Combining the CDR3 with reference TRBV11-1 and TRBJ1-2 gives the whole variable domain EAEVAQSPRYKITEKSQAVAFWCDPISGHATLYWYRQILGQGPELLVQFQDESVVDDSQLPKDRFSAERLKGVDSTLKIQPAELGDSAMYLCASSLKDVYGYTFGSGTRLTVV.

This clonotype was detected ten times or more. This chain links TRBV5-1 with TRBJ2-4, with a weak D call TRBD2 (6 bases). The V gene's germline CDR1 is SGHRS and CDR2 YFSETQ. This CDR3 spans 13 amino acids. V was shortened by 3 bases and J by 8 bases, with 12 bases between the two germline ends. As DNA, the CDR3 is TGCGCCAGCAGCTCCCGGGAGAGAGACATTCAGTACTTC. Its translation is CASSSRERDIQYF.

In this sample, this clonotype turned up many times. This chain connects TRBV29-1 to TRBJ1-2, with 8 bases fitting TRBD1. The germline CDR1 and CDR2 sequences are SQVTM and ANQGSEA. This CDR3 is 15 amino acids long. The V segment lost 0 bases and the J segment 6 bases; nucleotides outside the gene matches: 9. The CDR3 spells CSVEEQGAGKNGYTF. In DNA, the CDR3 is TGCAGCGTTGAAGAGCAGGGGGCGGGGAAGAATGGCTACACCTTC.

This clonotype was seen repeatedly, ten times or more. This chain uses TRBV6-2 or TRBV6-3 with TRBJ2-2; no clear D gene. The V gene lost 5 bases and the J gene lost 0 bases, with 10 bases spanning the gap. The CDR3 contains 15 residues. CDR1 and CDR2 from the germline V gene are MNHEY and SVGEGT. The CDR3 DNA is TGTGCCAGCAGTCCCAGGAGATCGAACACCGGGGAGCTGTTTTTT. This translates into CASSPRRSNTGELFF.

Concerning this clonotype itself: No conserved phenylalanine or tryptophan is present at the end of the CDR3, so a read error is the likely explanation. The rearrangement links TRBV18 to TRBJ2-2; 10 positions agree with TRBD1. The ends lost 3 bases at V and 3 bases at J; junction bases unmatched: 1. This CDR3 has 15 amino acids. CDR1 is KGHSH and CDR2 is LQKENI in the germline V gene. The CDR3 sequence: CASSPGQGDTGELFL. The CDR3 nucleotides are TGTGCCAGCTCACCCGGACAGGGGGACACCGGGGAGCTGTTTCTT.

This clonotype was seen more than once but under ten times. The chain couples TRBV4-2 to TRBJ2-1, with D uncertain. The CDR3 length is 13 residues. In germline, CDR1 is LGHNA, CDR2 YNFKEQ. Trimming cost V 1 base and J 6 bases, with 7 bases left between them. The CDR3 sequence is CASSQGEVNEQFF. The CDR3 DNA reads TGTGCCAGCAGCCAAGGGGAAGTCAATGAGCAGTTCTTC.

The V gene is TRBV6-2 or TRBV6-3, the J gene TRBJ1-5, with D possibly TRBD1 on 5 matching bases. V lost 8 bases to trimming and J lost 7 bases, with 15 bases between them. Looked up from germline, CDR1 is MNHEY and CDR2 is SVGEGT. This CDR3 contains 13 residues. The CDR3 nucleotides read TGTGCCAGCTCTGGTAGGGGAGGGCAGCCCCAGCATTTT. It codes for CASSGRGGQPQHF.

This clonotype has a count of ten or more. V usage is TRBV24-1 and J usage is TRBJ2-7, with D maybe TRBD1 (5 bases). The CDR3 sequence is 15 residues long. Deletions cut 9 bases from V and 0 bases from J, with 17 bases between. Germline V CDR1 and CDR2: KGHDR, SFDVKD. The CDR3 loop is CATLTLDIPSYEQYF. As DNA, the CDR3 is TGTGCCACCTTAACGTTGGACATCCCCTCCTACGAGCAGTACTTC.

This clonotype showed up many times. V gene TRBV11-2 combines with J gene TRBJ2-7; weak D call: TRBD2 (6 bases). CDR3 length: 13 residues. The germline V gene has CDR1 SGHAT and CDR2 FQNNGV. Trimming stripped 1 base from V and 4 bases from J, with 8 bases between. CDR3 sequence: CASSLGLGYEQYF. In DNA form, the CDR3 reads TGTGCCAGCAGCTTAGGACTAGGTTACGAGCAGTACTTC.

Concerning this clonotype itself: Possible read error: a much larger clone is one base away. The chain carries TRBV7-8 and TRBJ2-5; TRBD1 matches at 12 bases. The CDR3 contains 17 residues. Germline lookup yields CDR1 SGHVS and CDR2 FQNEAQ. CDR3 bases: TGTGCCAGCAGATTAGCGGGGACAGGGGGCATTGGGGAGACCCAGTACTTC. It codes for CASRLAGTGGIGETQYF. Looking up the rest from reference TRBV7-8 and TRBJ2-5 gives the full variable domain: GAGVSQSPRYKVAKRGQDVALRCDPISGHVSLFWYQQALGQGPEFLTYFQNEAQLDKSGLPSDRFFAERPEGSVSTLKIQRTQQEDSAVYLCASRLAGTGGIGETQYFGPGTRLLVL.

This clonotype was seen many times. The V and J genes are TRBV7-9 and TRBJ1-5; no firm D call. The CDR3 has 14 residues. Germline V gene sequence: CDR1 SEHNR, CDR2 FQNEAQ (reference sequence). V dropped 1 base and J dropped 7 bases, with 11 bases sitting between them. This CDR3 is CASSLGPGGQPQHF. DNA for the CDR3: TGTGCCAGCAGCTTAGGCCCGGGCGGCCAGCCCCAGCATTTT.

There are many counts of this clonotype. V is TRBV6-2 or TRBV6-3 and J is TRBJ2-7, with D perhaps being TRBD1 or TRBD2 (6 bases each). The germline V and J ends were trimmed by 7 bases and 4 bases, with 26 bases remaining between them. The CDR3 has 17 residues. Germline assignment: CDR1 MNHEY and CDR2 SVGEGT. The CDR3 nucleotides read TGTGCCAGCACCCAACGTCGGGGGCACACCTTCCTATACGAGCAGTACTTC. It translates to CASTQRRGHTFLYEQYF.

In this sample, this clonotype turned up many times. The gene calls are TRBV20-1 and TRBJ1-2; 10 nucleotides agree with TRBD1. The CDR3 spans 16 residues. J gave up 4 bases and V 1 base, and 9 bases lay outside the gene matches. The V gene's germline CDR1 is DFQATT and CDR2 SNEGSKA (reference sequence). The CDR3 bases are TGCAGTGCTAGAGCCCGCGGACAGGGGGACTTCTATGGCTACACCTTC. Translated, it gives CSARARGQGDFYGYTF.